This T cell receptor beta chain was profiled in a study of Graves' ophthalmopathy and Graves' hyperthyroidism. The CDR3 spans 15 residues. Trimming took off 0 bases at V and 3 bases at J, with 12 bases between the two ends. Germline CDR1 and CDR2: MNHEY and SVGAGI. This clonotype was detected ten times or more. Using RNA transcripts, the TCR beta CDR3 regions were amplified. Second-round multiplex PCR followed a first-round RT-PCR using HTBI primers. TCRdb called the multiplex PCR reads again in MiXCR, with one record for every CDR3 protein. The sample holds 340,000 or so distinct CDR3 sequences; 17% are singletons and the top ten take 9% to 15%. As the starting material, 8 to 10 ml of fresh peripheral blood yielded the PBMCs.

The receptor was isolated from an adult man with Graves' ophthalmopathy. This chain joins TRBV6-5 and TRBJ2-7; D unresolved. The specimen was peripheral blood. The CDR3 DNA sequence: TGTGCCAGCAGTTACTCGGGGAATTCCTACTACGAGCAGTACTTC. It translates to CASSYSGNSYYEQYF.